This TCR beta chain was captured by sequencing in a study of cytomegalovirus exposure and HLA in healthy donors. Study-wide background: HLA-typed donors were the source of around 77 million unique TCRs held in an early data release.

Looked up from germline, CDR1 is MGHDK and CDR2 is SYGVNS. This CDR3 has 13 residues. Points from the study as a whole: The authors excluded some V segments, including TRBV6-2 and TRBV6-3, as indistinguishable. 164 TCR beta chains were listed as cytomegalovirus-associated. One cluster of highly shared sequence variants probably arose as a sequencing artifact.

This clone came up once. What it recognizes is unknown. Germline is not matched at one junction end, which may reflect a read error. Primers included in the PCR were 60 Vbeta and 13 Jbeta primers. TCRdb's copy holds only in-frame clones and misses some; the assay was immunoSEQ multiplex PCR. The sample lists 95,000 to 150,000 clones, 75% to 90% occurring once. This clonotype was obtained from a man aged 25 to 40 in good health and CMV-seronegative. The specimen sequenced was PBMCs. This rearrangement joins TRBV25-1 to TRBJ1-4; no clear D gene. CDR3 amino acids: CASSGGANEELFF. The CDR3, as DNA: TGTGCCAGCAGTGGTGGAGCTAATGAAGAACTGTTTTTT.